One and the same sample provided the 4 T cell receptor beta chains below, sequenced in a study of cytomegalovirus exposure and HLA in healthy donors. In the PCR, 60 Vbeta and 13 Jbeta primers were used. The repertoire was sequenced with immunoSEQ multiplex PCR; TCRdb's copy has only in-frame clones and lacks some. The repertoire holds tens of thousands of clones, with 65% to 70% as singletons. What was sequenced was PBMCs. These TCRs come from a man aged 35-49 years in good health and CMV-seropositive.

The rearrangement uses TRBV28 and TRBJ1-5; 8 nucleotides line up with TRBD1. The V segment lost 6 bases and the J segment 6 bases; nucleotides outside the gene matches: 13. This CDR3 has 16 amino acids. Germline V gene data show CDR1 as MDHEN and CDR2 as SYDVKM. The CDR3 region is CASRPPPPGGRQPQHF. The CDR3 nucleotides read TGTGCCAGCAGACCTCCGCCCCCAGGGGGCCGTCAGCCCCAGCATTTT. Complete variable domain (other parts from reference TRBV28 and TRBJ1-5): DVKVTQSSRYLVKRTGEKVFLECVQDMDHENMFWYRQDPGLGLRLIYFSYDVKMKEKGDIPEGYSVSREKKERFSLILESASTNQTSMYLCASRPPPPGGRQPQHFGDGTRLSIL.

The chain uses TRBV9 and TRBJ2-1; D gene ambiguous. Deletions cut 4 bases from V and 4 bases from J, with 18 bases between. Germline V gene sequence: CDR1 SGDLS, CDR2 YYNGEE. The CDR3 runs 16 residues. The CDR3 bases are TGTGCCAGCAGCCCCAATATTGCCACTGATTACAATGAGCAGTTCTTC. Translated: CASSPNIATDYNEQFF.

This chain joins TRBV11-2 and TRBJ1-1; TRBD1 might be the D (5 bases). Per the germline V gene, CDR1 is SGHAT and CDR2 is FQNNGV. The CDR3 runs 17 residues. The V gene lost 0 bases and the J gene lost 0 bases, with 14 bases spanning the gap. The CDR3 loop reads CASSLDLGRQMNTEAFF. The CDR3 DNA reads TGTGCCAGCAGCTTAGATCTGGGCCGACAGATGAACACTGAAGCTTTCTTT.

The rearrangement joins TRBV13 to TRBJ2-5, with TRBD2 as a possible D gene (5 bases). The end of the DNA is better explained by TRBJ2-7, so the J call may be wrong. Germline V lookup: CDR1 PRHDT, CDR2 FYEKMQ (reference sequence). CDR3 length: 15 residues. This CDR3 is CASSSQEESSYEQYF. CDR3 sequence (DNA): TGTGCCAGCAGTTCCCAGGAGGAGAGCTCCTACGAGCAGTACTTC.